These 30 T cell receptor beta chains were all obtained from the same sample, sequenced in a study of blood T cells in healthy people across ages. The second PCR ran about 6 to 11 cycles with a sample-barcoded 5' primer and J-beta primers. TCRdb recomputed calls from the 5' RACE reads with MiXCR, one row per CDR3 protein. Of under 2,000,000 distinct CDR3 sequences in the sample, about 50% were seen once. Sequenced sample: blood. Receptors originate from a woman aged 40 to 55 in good health.

V and J are TRBV6-1 and TRBJ2-7; 10 bases are a match to TRBD2. The CDR3 consists of 13 residues. CDR1 is MNHNS, CDR2 SASEGT, per germline. V gave up 4 bases and J gave up 12 bases; unmatched junction bases: 9. The CDR3 bases are TGTGCCAGCAGTGGAACTAGCGGGGCCCCCTTGTACTTC. Its protein is CASSGTSGAPLYF.

This clonotype was detected only once. A junction end diverges from the germline sequence, so it may reflect a read error. This chain uses TRBV7-9 with TRBJ2-1, with 7 nucleotides matching TRBD2. This CDR3 contains 19 residues. Per germline, CDR1 SEHNR and CDR2 FQNEAQ (reference sequence). CDR3 bases: TGTGCCTGCAGCTTCCCCCACAGCGGGGCTGTCGGAGATGGGTATAAGCAGTTCTTC. It encodes CACSFPHSGAVGDGYKQFF. Full variable domain (missing parts from reference TRBV7-9 and TRBJ2-1): DTGVSQNPRHKITKRGQNVTFRCDPISEHNRLYWYRQTLGQGPEFLTYFQNEAQLEKSRLLSDRFSAERPKGSFSTLEIQRTEQGDSAMYLCACSFPHSGAVGDGYKQFFGPGTRLTVL.

This rearrangement joins TRBV7-2 to TRBJ1-2; TRBD1 aligns across 10 bases. Germline trimming cut 5 bases from V and 8 bases from J; bases unmatched to any gene: 5. The CDR3 is 13 amino acids. CDR1 and CDR2 (germline): SGHTA, FQGNSA. The CDR3 here is CASSVRQGAGYTF. The DNA for the CDR3 is TGTGCCAGCAGCGTCCGACAGGGGGCCGGCTACACCTTC.

The chain links TRBV20-1 to TRBJ2-4; D possibly corresponds to TRBD2 (5 bases). The J call may be wrong; the DNA end is better matched by TRBJ2-7. This CDR3 spans 12 amino acids. CDR1 DFQATT and CDR2 SNEGSKA come from the germline V gene (reference sequence). CDR3 protein: CSALRVTNEQYF. The CDR3 bases are TGCAGTGCTCTGAGGGTTACCAACGAGCAGTACTTC.

The chain employs TRBV7-3 and TRBJ1-1; 7 bases match TRBD1. The V gene's germline CDR1 is SGHTA and CDR2 FQGTGA. The CDR3 loop spans 15 amino acids. Trimming removed 5 bases from V and 2 bases from J; junction bases left unmatched: 8. The CDR3 sequence: CASSPRQGSNTEAFF. The DNA of the CDR3 is TGTGCCAGCAGCCCCCGACAGGGTAGTAACACTGAAGCTTTCTTT. Full variable domain (remainder filled in from reference TRBV7-3 and TRBJ1-1): GAGVSQTPSNKVTEKGKYVELRCDPISGHTALYWYRQSLGQGPEFLIYFQGTGAADDSGLPNDRFFAVRPEGSVSTLKIQRTERGDSAVYLCASSPRQGSNTEAFFGQGTRLTVV.

This clonotype was seen a handful of times. The V and J genes are TRBV3-1 and TRBJ1-2, with a weak D call TRBD1 (5 bases). The ends were cut back, 0 bases at V and 8 bases at J, with 13 bases in the middle. The CDR3 contains 14 residues. From germline, CDR1 is LGHDT and CDR2 YNNKEL (reference sequence). This CDR3 reads CASSQDRGGSGYTF. The CDR3 bases are TGTGCCAGCAGCCAAGATCGCGGGGGGAGCGGCTACACCTTC.

The V and J genes are TRBV20-1 and TRBJ2-7; TRBD2 agrees at 9 bases. Looked up from germline, CDR1 is DFQATT and CDR2 is SNEGSKA (reference sequence). The CDR3 length is 14 residues. The junction had 10 bases not matched to a gene; V was cut back by 5 bases and J by 5 bases. CDR3 residues: CSALDSGRTHEQYF. CDR3 coding DNA: TGCAGTGCTTTGGATAGCGGGAGAACCCACGAGCAGTACTTC.

This clonotype showed up just once. V gene TRBV6-1 combines with J gene TRBJ2-5; 8 positions match TRBD1. Germline V gene sequence: CDR1 MNHNS, CDR2 SASEGT. With 3 bases clipped from V and 4 bases from J, the junction kept 10 bases outside the gene matches. CDR3 size: 16 residues. Here the CDR3 reads CASSDPGTGGGETQYF. The CDR3, as DNA: TGTGCCAGCAGTGACCCCGGAACAGGGGGAGGAGAGACCCAGTACTTC.

This clonotype was found a few times. V usage is TRBV9 and J usage is TRBJ2-3; D remains ambiguous. Trimming stripped 1 base from V and 4 bases from J, with 10 bases between. Germline V gene sequence: CDR1 SGDLS, CDR2 YYNGEE. The length of the CDR3 is 14 residues. The CDR3 reads CASSVLWVADTQYF. CDR3 nucleotide sequence: TGTGCCAGCAGCGTACTATGGGTGGCAGATACGCAGTATTTT.

To note about this clonotype: An end of the junction differs from the germline gene, which may be a read error. This chain links TRBV4-1 with TRBJ1-2; no reliable D call. Germline CDR1 MGHRA, CDR2 YSYEKL. The CDR3 consists of 16 residues. Here the CDR3 reads CASSQEVTHGYYGYTF. In DNA form, the CDR3 reads TGCGCCAGCAGCCAAGAAGTGACCCATGGGTACTACGGCTACACCTTC.

On this clonotype: At one end, the junction sequence differs from germline, possibly due to a read error. The V and J genes are TRBV5-4 and TRBJ1-5; 10 bases agree with TRBD1. Per the germline V gene, CDR1 is SGHNT and CDR2 is YYREEE (reference sequence). This CDR3 has 18 amino acids. CDR3 protein: CASSLSTGQGNSNQPQHF. Written as DNA, the CDR3 is TGTGCCAGCAGCTTATCCACGGGACAGGGGAATAGCAATCAGCCTCAGCATTTT. Combining the CDR3 with reference TRBV5-4 and TRBJ1-5 gives the whole variable domain ETGVTQSPTHLIKTRGQQVTLRCSSQSGHNTVSWYQQALGQGPQFIFQYYREEENGRGNFPPRFSGLQFPNYSSELNVNALELDDSALYLCASSLSTGQGNSNQPQHFGDGTRLSIL.

The CDR3 DNA sequence: TGTGCCAGCAGTAACACAGGGGGCATGGAGTATGGCTACACCTTC. It translates to CASSNTGGMEYGYTF. The J gene is TRBJ1-2, the V gene TRBV6-5, with 9 bases that match TRBD1. V trimming: 5 bases; J trimming: 5 bases; junction bases outside the gene matches: 9. Germline V gene sequence: CDR1 MNHEY, CDR2 SVGAGI. The CDR3 is made up of 15 amino acids.

The genes are TRBV20-1 and TRBJ2-1, with 13 bases identical to TRBD2. Germline V CDR1 and CDR2: DFQATT, SNEGSKA (reference sequence). This CDR3 comprises 15 residues. The ends lost 6 bases at V and 7 bases at J; junction bases unmatched: 9. The CDR3 here is CSADPLAGGPNEQFF. CDR3 nucleotides: TGCAGTGCCGACCCACTAGCGGGGGGGCCGAATGAGCAGTTCTTC.

This chain joins TRBV7-9 and TRBJ2-7; D gene unclear. CDR1 is SEHNR, CDR2 FQNEAQ, per germline (reference sequence). The CDR3 totals 16 residues. The germline V and J ends were trimmed by 1 base and 3 bases, with 16 bases remaining between them. The CDR3 sequence: CASSLGARWDFYEQYF. The DNA for the CDR3 is TGTGCCAGCAGCTTAGGGGCCAGGTGGGATTTCTACGAGCAGTACTTC.

V is TRBV20-1 and J is TRBJ2-7; D is possibly TRBD1 (6 bases). The better agreement between TRBJ2-5 and the DNA end casts doubt on the J call. This CDR3 comprises 12 residues. Germline V gene data show CDR1 as DFQATT and CDR2 as SNEGSKA (reference sequence). The CDR3 nucleotides read TGCAGTGCTAGCGTCAGGGGAGAGACCCAGTACTTC. Encoded protein: CSASVRGETQYF.

The chain couples TRBV29-1 to TRBJ2-1, with 9 nucleotides matching TRBD2. Germline values: CDR1 SQVTM, CDR2 ANQGSEA. This CDR3 is 13 amino acids long. The trim removed 5 bases at V and 8 bases at J, leaving 7 bases unmatched. The CDR3 protein is CSVNGVAGDEQFF. The CDR3 DNA is TGCAGCGTTAATGGAGTAGCGGGGGATGAGCAGTTCTTC.

V usage is TRBV4-1 and J usage is TRBJ2-1; 9 bases map to TRBD1. CDR1 and CDR2 (germline): MGHRA, YSYEKL. Germline trimming cut 4 bases from V and 4 bases from J; bases unmatched to any gene: 5. The CDR3 loop spans 15 amino acids. The CDR3 region is CASSPRDREYNEQFF. CDR3 coding DNA: TGCGCCAGCAGCCCCCGGGACAGGGAATACAATGAGCAGTTCTTC.

This sequence joins TRBV6-5 and TRBJ2-1, with D maybe TRBD2 (6 bases). CDR1 is MNHEY and CDR2 is SVGAGI in the germline V gene. Trimming cost V 6 bases and J 4 bases, with 19 bases left between them. CDR3 length: 16 residues. Written as DNA, the CDR3 is TGTGCCAGCAGCCCAATACGCGGGGCCCAATACAATGAGCAGTTCTTC. It codes for CASSPIRGAQYNEQFF.

The CDR3 region has the DNA TGTGCCAGCAGTGACTCGGAGGGACCCTATGGCTACACCTTC. Residues: CASSDSEGPYGYTF. The chain has TRBV6-4 and TRBJ1-2; D perhaps matches TRBD1 (5 bases). Germline CDR1 and CDR2: MRHNA and SNTAGT. The CDR3 is made up of 14 amino acids. V was trimmed by 0 bases and J by 4 bases, leaving 9 bases between them.

The sample holds one count of this clonotype. The V call is TRBV6-5, the J call TRBJ2-3; 8 nucleotides match TRBD2. Germline lookup yields CDR1 MNHEY and CDR2 SVGAGI. The CDR3 runs 14 residues. The trim removed 10 bases at V and 1 base at J, leaving 7 bases unmatched. CDR3 residues: CATAGGEGTDTQYF. The CDR3 DNA follows: TGTGCCACCGCGGGGGGCGAAGGCACAGATACGCAGTATTTT.

The V gene is TRBV28, the J gene TRBJ2-1; 11 positions match TRBD1. Germline V CDR1 and CDR2: MDHEN, SYDVKM. V gave up 8 bases and J gave up 9 bases; unmatched junction bases: 6. This CDR3 contains 13 residues. The DNA for the CDR3 is TGTGCCAGCCACGGACAGGGGGCTGGTGAGCAGTTCTTC. Amino acid sequence: CASHGQGAGEQFF.

This rearrangement joins TRBV21-1 to TRBJ2-3; the table gives TRBD1 as D, unverified against the DNA. TRBV21-1 is annotated as a pseudogene. CDR3 size: 19 residues. CDR3 loop: CASSKVRTRGGSGTDTQYF. The CDR3 DNA reads as TGTGCCAGCAGCAAAGTGCGGACCCGAGGGGGCTCTGGCACAGATACGCAGTATTTT.

This clonotype was counted a few times. The chain is built from TRBV5-5 and TRBJ2-1, with D uncertain. The V gene's germline CDR1 is SGHKS and CDR2 YYEKEE (reference sequence). This CDR3 is 16 amino acids long. The V gene lost 4 bases and the J gene lost 0 bases, with 14 bases spanning the gap. This CDR3 reads CASSPRQTSSYNEQFF. As DNA, the CDR3 is TGTGCCAGCAGCCCCAGGCAAACCAGCTCCTACAATGAGCAGTTCTTC.

A remark on this clonotype: This sequence may be a read error, since a much larger clone differs from it by one base. The V call is TRBV28, the J call TRBJ2-7; D is unclear. The CDR3 extends over 12 amino acids. Germline CDR1 is MDHEN and CDR2 is SYDVKM. As DNA, the CDR3 is TGTGCCAGCAGTTTGACCTACTACGGGCAGTACTTC. Its protein is CASSLTYYGQYF.

V usage is TRBV7-9 and J usage is TRBJ2-7; D remains ambiguous. This CDR3 is 12 amino acids long. Germline V CDR1 and CDR2: SEHNR, FQNEAQ (reference sequence). The V gene lost 6 bases and the J gene lost 4 bases, with 10 bases spanning the gap. The CDR3 DNA reads as TGTGCCAGCAGTCGGACGGAATACGAGCAGTACTTC. This codes for CASSRTEYEQYF.

The CDR3 nucleotides are TGTGCCAGCAGTTTGGTGGGGGAGCTGTCCGGGGAGCTGTTTTTT. Translating gives CASSLVGELSGELFF. The chain joins TRBV12-3 or TRBV12-4 to TRBJ2-2; D might be TRBD1 or TRBD2, each matching 5 bases. The CDR3 length is 15 residues. Trimming removed 3 bases at V and 6 bases at J, with 14 bases between.

This rearrangement joins TRBV6-5 to TRBJ2-7; D might be TRBD2 (5 bases). The V and J ends lost 0 bases and 0 bases respectively, with 9 bases between them. The CDR3 has 15 amino acids. CDR1 MNHEY and CDR2 SVGAGI come from the germline V gene. The DNA for the CDR3 is TGTGCCAGCAGTTACTCTAGCGCCTTCTCCTACGAGCAGTACTTC. Its translation is CASSYSSAFSYEQYF.

The chain joins TRBV28 to TRBJ2-4, with D possibly being TRBD2 (6 bases). The CDR3 contains 13 residues. The V and J ends lost 4 bases and 12 bases respectively, with 16 bases between them. Germline-derived CDR1 and CDR2 are MDHEN and SYDVKM. CDR3 loop: CASSSPGAPNQYF. CDR3 coding DNA: TGTGCCAGCAGTTCGCCGGGAGCCCCAAATCAGTACTTC. Drawing the rest from reference TRBV28 and TRBJ2-4, the complete variable domain is DVKVTQSSRYLVKRTGEKVFLECVQDMDHENMFWYRQDPGLGLRLIYFSYDVKMKEKGDIPEGYSVSREKKERFSLILESASTNQTSMYLCASSSPGAPNQYFGAGTRLSVL.

The rearrangement uses TRBV2 and TRBJ2-1; no definite D call. The germline gives CDR1 SNHLY, CDR2 FYNNEI. The CDR3 is 15 amino acids. Trimming pared 3 bases from V and 7 bases from J, leaving 16 bases between. CDR3 nucleotides: TGTGCCAGCAGTGAGAGTAATATTAACTTTAATGAGCAGTTCTTC. It yields the protein CASSESNINFNEQFF. The full variable domain, completed using reference TRBV2 and TRBJ2-1, is EPEVTQTPSHQVTQMGQEVILRCVPISNHLYFYWYRQILGQKVEFLVSFYNNEISEKSEIFDDQFSVERPDGSNFTLKIRSTKLEDSAMYFCASSESNINFNEQFFGPGTRLTVL.

In its sample, this clonotype was seen a few times. The chain couples TRBV5-4 to TRBJ1-2; 7 bases match TRBD1. CDR3 length: 15 amino acids. J lost 7 bases, V lost 0 bases, and 9 bases had no gene match. Germline lookup yields CDR1 SGHNT and CDR2 YYREEE (reference sequence). DNA for the CDR3: TGTGCCAGCAGCTTGGGACGACAGGGAATCTCTGGCTACACCTTC. It codes for CASSLGRQGISGYTF.